The 31 T cell receptor beta chains presented below share a single source sample, sequenced in a study of beta chain features in type 1 diabetes. What was sequenced were expressed TCRB transcripts, since all of the isolated RNA had been reverse transcribed. Sequenced by immunoSEQ multiplex PCR; TCRdb stores in-frame clones only, minus some. The table shows around 170,000 clones, with roughly 10% occurring only once. These receptors lack a known antigen. Regarding the study as a whole: A moderate, significant TCRB CDR3 shortening appeared in type 1 diabetes across four CD4+ subsets.

Material for sequencing was central memory CD4+ T cells from blood. Receptor source: a woman aged 25 to 39 with type 1 diabetes.

This clone was seen a handful of times. The gene calls are TRBV19 and TRBJ2-1; perhaps TRBD1 as D (5 bases). In germline, CDR1 is LNHDA, CDR2 SQIVND (reference sequence). The length of the CDR3 is 16 residues. Trimming took 6 bases from V and 0 from J, leaving 15 bases between them. The CDR3 sequence is CASRRVDRSSYNEQFF. The CDR3, as DNA: TGTGCCAGTAGAAGAGTAGACAGAAGCTCCTACAATGAGCAGTTCTTC. The entire variable domain, with the rest obtained from reference TRBV19 and TRBJ2-1, is as follows: DGGITQSPKYLFRKEGQNVTLSCEQNLNHDAMYWYRQDPGQGLRLIYYSQIVNDFQKGDIAEGYSVSREKKESFPLTVTSAQKNPTAFYLCASRRVDRSSYNEQFFGPGTRLTVL.

This chain connects TRBV2 to TRBJ2-2, with TRBD2 matching over 9 bases. J was trimmed by 7 bases and V by 11 bases; bases with no gene match: 14. The germline CDR1 and CDR2 sequences are SNHLY and FYNNEI. The CDR3 has 15 residues. In DNA, the CDR3 is TGTGCCTCCAGGGATAGCGGGAGTTTTGTCGGGGAGCTGTTTTTT. This gives the protein CASRDSGSFVGELFF.

This clone has just a few counts. The chain employs TRBV11-3 and TRBJ1-1, with D unclear. V was shortened by 5 bases and J by 1 base, with 8 bases between the two germline ends. The CDR3 is 13 amino acids. Germline V gives CDR1 SGHNT, CDR2 YENEEA. As DNA, the CDR3 is TGTGCCAGCAGCGACTACCCGAACACTGAAGCTTTCTTT. Translating it yields CASSDYPNTEAFF.

V gene TRBV4-1 combines with J gene TRBJ2-5, with 13 bases identical to TRBD2. Germline CDR1 is MGHRA and CDR2 is YSYEKL. The J segment lost 2 bases and the V segment lost 0 bases, leaving 3 bases of the junction unmatched. The CDR3 is 17 residues long. As DNA, the CDR3 is TGCGCCAGCAGCCAAGACGAACTAGCGGGAGGGCAAGAGACCCAGTACTTC. Its protein product is CASSQDELAGGQETQYF.

This clone was counted between two and nine times. The gene calls are TRBV10-3 and TRBJ2-2; D is unresolved. The CDR3 covers 14 residues. Germline V gives CDR1 ENHRY, CDR2 SYGVKD. Deletions cut 2 bases from V and 3 bases from J, with 7 bases between. The CDR3 sequence is CAISETQDTGELFF. The DNA for the CDR3 is TGTGCCATCAGTGAGACGCAGGACACCGGGGAGCTGTTTTTT.

The genes are TRBV5-1 and TRBJ2-5; D may be TRBD2 (6 bases). The CDR3 length is 13 residues. Per the germline V gene, CDR1 is SGHRS and CDR2 is YFSETQ. V dropped 7 bases and J dropped 3 bases, with 13 bases sitting between them. The CDR3 DNA sequence: TGCGCCAGCGGCCAGCCGGGGGAAGAGACCCAGTACTTC. Protein sequence: CASGQPGEETQYF. The full variable domain, its missing parts supplied by reference TRBV5-1 and TRBJ2-5, is KAGVTQTPRYLIKTRGQQVTLSCSPISGHRSVSWYQQTPGQGLQFLFEYFSETQRNKGNFPGRFSGRQFSNSRSEMNVSTLELGDSALYLCASGQPGEETQYFGPGTRLLVL.

This clone was seen a few times. The chain combines TRBV28 with TRBJ1-1; D uncertain. The V gene lost 5 bases and the J gene lost 5 bases, with 15 bases spanning the gap. The CDR3 loop spans 14 amino acids. Germline CDR1 and CDR2: MDHEN and SYDVKM. DNA for the CDR3: TGTGCCAGCAGTCCGGCGTTCGAGGGAACTGAAGCTTTCTTT. Its translation is CASSPAFEGTEAFF. Based on the CDR3 plus reference TRBV28 and TRBJ1-1, the full variable domain is DVKVTQSSRYLVKRTGEKVFLECVQDMDHENMFWYRQDPGLGLRLIYFSYDVKMKEKGDIPEGYSVSREKKERFSLILESASTNQTSMYLCASSPAFEGTEAFFGQGTRLTVV.

This clone has a handful of counts. CDR3 protein: CASTLIQGRGSGSYNEQFF. Here the CDR3 DNA reads TGTGCCAGCACCCTAATACAGGGTAGGGGGAGTGGATCCTACAATGAGCAGTTCTTC. The chain links TRBV27 to TRBJ2-1; TRBD1 is a possible D gene (6 bases). The germline gives CDR1 MNHEY, CDR2 SMNVEV (reference sequence). The CDR3 has 19 amino acids. V was pared by 7 bases and J by 1 base, with 26 bases between.

This rearrangement joins TRBV27 to TRBJ2-7; a possible D gene is TRBD1 (6 bases). Germline V gene data show CDR1 as MNHEY and CDR2 as SMNVEV (reference sequence). This CDR3 spans 13 amino acids. V gave up 5 bases and J gave up 3 bases, with 11 bases separating them. CDR3 DNA sequence: TGTGCCAGCAGTCGACAGGACCACTACGAGCAGTACTTC. It codes for CASSRQDHYEQYF.

V gene TRBV7-8 combines with J gene TRBJ2-7; perhaps TRBD2 as D (6 bases). This CDR3 has 15 residues. Germline assignment: CDR1 SGHVS and CDR2 FQNEAQ. With 4 bases removed from V and 2 bases from J, the gap between germline ends came to 15 bases. The CDR3 protein is CASSYMEAGTYEQYF. DNA of the CDR3: TGTGCCAGCAGCTATATGGAGGCGGGGACCTACGAGCAGTACTTC.

Here the CDR3 DNA reads TGTGCCATCAGTGTAGACAAGAGAACCCAGTACTTC. Its translation is CAISVDKRTQYF. The chain couples TRBV10-3 to TRBJ2-5, with D uncertain. The CDR3 length is 12 residues. Germline CDR1 and CDR2: ENHRY and SYGVKD. Trimming pared 4 bases from V and 8 bases from J, leaving 11 bases between.

This clone has just a few counts. For the CDR3, the DNA is TGTGCCAGCAGCTTGACAGGGGAAAACATTCAGTACTTC. It encodes CASSLTGENIQYF. The rearrangement uses TRBV5-6 and TRBJ2-4, with 7 nucleotides matching TRBD1. The CDR3 covers 13 residues. The V gene's germline CDR1 is SGHDT and CDR2 YYEEEE. Germline trimming cut 1 base from V and 5 bases from J; bases unmatched to any gene: 0.

The chain recombines TRBV29-1 with TRBJ1-5, with a tentative D call TRBD1 (6 bases). Trimming took off 7 bases at V and 2 bases at J, with 12 bases between the two ends. This CDR3 region has 13 residues. Germline V gives CDR1 SQVTM, CDR2 ANQGSEA. The CDR3: CSAATGGNQPQHF. The CDR3 DNA reads TGCAGCGCGGCGACAGGCGGCAATCAGCCCCAGCATTTT.

The CDR3 is CASSQDQSAVGTSYNEQFF. As DNA, the CDR3 is TGCGCCAGCAGCCAAGATCAAAGCGCGGTCGGGACTAGCTACAATGAGCAGTTCTTC. The chain carries TRBV4-1 and TRBJ2-1; TRBD2 agrees at 8 bases. Germline V gives CDR1 MGHRA, CDR2 YSYEKL. CDR3 length: 19 amino acids. V lost 0 bases, J lost 3 bases, and 13 bases stayed unmatched.

The chain joins TRBV11-2 to TRBJ2-1, with 7 bases aligning to TRBD2. The CDR3 is made up of 13 amino acids. In germline, CDR1 is SGHAT, CDR2 FQNNGV. Losses at the gene ends were 1 base for V and 15 bases for J; bases not matched to a gene: 9. The CDR3 protein is CASSLVVRAGLFF. CDR3 DNA sequence: TGTGCCAGCAGCTTAGTGGTTCGAGCGGGATTGTTCTTC.

The table lists this clone with a few counts. V usage is TRBV14 and J usage is TRBJ2-3, with 7 nucleotides matching TRBD2. Germline CDR1 reads SGHDN; CDR2 reads FVKESK. The CDR3 covers 17 residues. Germline trimming cut 0 bases from V and 4 bases from J; bases unmatched to any gene: 10. The CDR3 is CASSQDFEGGWADTQYF. The CDR3 region has the DNA TGTGCCAGCAGCCAAGATTTCGAGGGAGGGTGGGCAGATACGCAGTATTTT.

The chain recombines TRBV29-1 with TRBJ2-1, with 11 bases aligning to TRBD2. This CDR3 spans 15 amino acids. Trimming at V came to 7 bases and at J to 0 bases, leaving 5 bases not matched to a gene. The germline gives CDR1 SQVTM, CDR2 ANQGSEA. CDR3 in amino acids: CSARLAGSSYNEQFF. The CDR3 nucleotides are TGCAGCGCCCGACTAGCGGGGAGCTCCTACAATGAGCAGTTCTTC.

The gene calls are TRBV5-6 and TRBJ1-2, with D maybe TRBD1 (6 bases). The V gene lost 4 bases and the J gene lost 4 bases, with 20 bases spanning the gap. Germline CDR1 is SGHDT and CDR2 is YYEEEE. This CDR3 has 16 residues. CDR3 amino acids: CASSPRPTGIGYGYTF. The DNA of the CDR3 is TGTGCCAGCAGCCCGAGACCGACAGGAATCGGCTATGGCTACACCTTC.

For the CDR3, the DNA is TGTGCCAGCACCCTAGGATTCCAAGAGACCCAGTACTTC. It encodes CASTLGFQETQYF. The rearrangement uses TRBV11-2 and TRBJ2-5; no reliable D call. Germline V CDR1 and CDR2: SGHAT, FQNNGV. The CDR3 totals 13 residues. The V and J ends lost 7 bases and 1 base respectively, with 10 bases between them.

This clone was picked up a small number of times. The chain recombines TRBV29-1 with TRBJ2-3, with a possible D match to TRBD2 (6 bases). The V end lost 8 bases, the J end lost 1 base, and 16 bases lay between the germline ends. Germline V gives CDR1 SQVTM, CDR2 ANQGSEA. The CDR3 consists of 14 residues. The CDR3 loop reads CSSGGPMGTDTQYF. CDR3 bases: TGCAGCTCAGGAGGGCCGATGGGCACAGATACGCAGTATTTT.

A few counts support this clone. The chain has TRBV14 and TRBJ1-1; D is perhaps TRBD1 (5 bases). The CDR3 extends over 15 amino acids. Trimming shortened V by 3 bases and J by 0 bases, and 11 bases separated the two germline ends. CDR1 SGHDN and CDR2 FVKESK come from the germline V gene. CDR3 loop: CASSQTVNMNTEAFF. In DNA form, the CDR3 reads TGTGCCAGCAGCCAGACAGTTAACATGAACACTGAAGCTTTCTTT.

The CDR3 region has the DNA TGTGCCAGTAGTATTCGGGGACAGGGCGCTACGCAGTATTTT. Its translation is CASSIRGQGATQYF. The chain links TRBV19 to TRBJ2-3; TRBD1 matches at 9 bases. This CDR3 is built from 14 residues. CDR1 is LNHDA and CDR2 is SQIVND in the germline V gene (reference sequence). The junction had 6 bases not matched to a gene; V was cut back by 3 bases and J by 8 bases.

The chain combines TRBV29-1 with TRBJ2-1; a possible D gene is TRBD2 (5 bases). Trimming stripped 6 bases from V and 3 bases from J, with 12 bases between. The CDR3 has 13 amino acids. Germline V gene data show CDR1 as SQVTM and CDR2 as ANQGSEA. The CDR3 here is CSVGVASYNEQFF. DNA for the CDR3: TGCAGCGTCGGGGTAGCGAGCTACAATGAGCAGTTCTTC.

This clone was recorded a few times. The chain employs TRBV7-3 and TRBJ1-2, with TRBD1 matching 10 bases. The CDR3 has 17 residues. Germline V gene data show CDR1 as SGHTA and CDR2 as FQGTGA. After removal of 6 bases from V and 7 bases from J, the junction contained 17 bases not matched to a gene. The CDR3 sequence is CASSSRQGALVGIGYTF. CDR3 in DNA: TGTGCCAGCAGTTCCCGACAGGGGGCTTTGGTGGGAATTGGCTACACCTTC.

This clone was seen a handful of times. The chain employs TRBV7-9 and TRBJ2-5; TRBD2 agrees at 11 bases. In germline, CDR1 is SEHNR, CDR2 FQNEAQ (reference sequence). V dropped 3 bases and J dropped 5; count of bases not matched to a gene: 8. The CDR3 covers 16 residues. CDR3 DNA sequence: TGTGCCAGCAGCTTCTTAGCGGGAGGGCCTTTGGAGACCCAGTACTTC. Protein sequence: CASSFLAGGPLETQYF.

The sample holds a few counts of this clone. This chain joins TRBV5-6 and TRBJ2-7; D uncertain. Germline V gene data show CDR1 as SGHDT and CDR2 as YYEEEE. The CDR3 has 11 residues. The V and J ends lost 4 bases and 3 bases respectively, with 5 bases between them. As DNA, the CDR3 is TGTGCCAGCAGCCTAAACTACGAGCAGTACTTC. It is translated as CASSLNYEQYF. The whole variable domain, remainder taken from reference TRBV5-6 and TRBJ2-7, is DAGVTQSPTHLIKTRGQQVTLRCSPKSGHDTVSWYQQALGQGPQFIFQYYEEEERQRGNFPDRFSGHQFPNYSSELNVNALLLGDSALYLCASSLNYEQYFGPGTRLTVT.

This clone was observed a handful of times. The chain joins TRBV2 to TRBJ1-5; D not certain. V shed 4 bases and J shed 6 bases, with 13 bases lying between them. The CDR3 is 14 amino acids. Germline lookup yields CDR1 SNHLY and CDR2 FYNNEI. DNA for the CDR3: TGTGCCAGCAGTGCATGGAGTGAGGGTCAGCCCCAGCATTTT. This sequence encodes CASSAWSEGQPQHF.

This clone was observed a few times. The CDR3 loop is CASSKVRAGGNQETQYF. The CDR3 nucleotides read TGTGCCAGCAGCAAAGTAAGGGCAGGGGGTAACCAAGAGACCCAGTACTTC. The gene calls are TRBV21-1 and TRBJ2-5; the table's D call of TRBD1 was not tested on the DNA. TRBV21-1 has pseudogene status. The CDR3 is made up of 17 amino acids.

This clone was seen a handful of times. This chain links TRBV29-1 with TRBJ2-3; D may be TRBD1 (6 bases). Germline lookup yields CDR1 SQVTM and CDR2 ANQGSEA. The CDR3 length is 11 residues. Between the trimmed V and J ends, which lost 6 bases and 7 bases, there was a span of 11 bases. CDR3 bases: TGCAGCGTGTTACAGGGCAATACGCAGTATTTT. It codes for CSVLQGNTQYF.

This clone was seen a handful of times. CDR3 in DNA: TGTGCCAGCAGCTTAGATCGCGTGACTACACCTCAGTTCTTC. It specifies CASSLDRVTTPQFF. The gene calls are TRBV11-2 and TRBJ2-1; perhaps TRBD2 as D (5 bases). Deletions cut 0 bases from V and 13 bases from J, with 16 bases between. The CDR3 covers 14 residues. Germline assignment: CDR1 SGHAT and CDR2 FQNNGV.

The chain carries TRBV14 and TRBJ2-2; 7 bases align to TRBD2. Germline CDR1 reads SGHDN; CDR2 reads FVKESK. Unmatched junction bases numbered 6, after V lost 4 bases and J lost 4 bases. The CDR3 contains 15 residues. The CDR3 loop reads CASSRGRASTGELFF. CDR3 sequence (DNA): TGTGCCAGCAGCCGAGGGAGGGCCAGCACCGGGGAGCTGTTTTTT. Full variable domain (rest looked up from reference TRBV14 and TRBJ2-2): EAGVTQFPSHSVIEKGQTVTLRCDPISGHDNLYWYRRVMGKEIKFLLHFVKESKQDESGMPNNRFLAERTGGTYSTLKVQPAELEDSGVYFCASSRGRASTGELFFGEGSRLTVL.